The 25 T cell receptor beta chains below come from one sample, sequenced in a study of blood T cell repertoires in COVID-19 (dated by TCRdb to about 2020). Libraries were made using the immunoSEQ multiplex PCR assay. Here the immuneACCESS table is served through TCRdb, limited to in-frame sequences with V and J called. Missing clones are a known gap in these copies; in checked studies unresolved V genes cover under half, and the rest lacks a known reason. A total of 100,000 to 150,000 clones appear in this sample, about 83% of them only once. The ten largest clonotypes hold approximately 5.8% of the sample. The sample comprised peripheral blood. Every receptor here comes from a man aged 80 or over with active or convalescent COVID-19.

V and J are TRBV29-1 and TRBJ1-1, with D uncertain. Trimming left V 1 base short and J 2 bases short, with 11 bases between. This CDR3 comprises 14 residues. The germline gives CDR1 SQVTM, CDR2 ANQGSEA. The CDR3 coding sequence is TGCAGCGTTGAAGGCACTTCCATAAACACTGAAGCTTTCTTT. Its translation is CSVEGTSINTEAFF.

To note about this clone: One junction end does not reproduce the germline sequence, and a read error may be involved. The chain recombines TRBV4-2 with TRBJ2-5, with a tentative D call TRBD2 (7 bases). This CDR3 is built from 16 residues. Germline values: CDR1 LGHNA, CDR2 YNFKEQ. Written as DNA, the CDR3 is TGTGCCACCAGCCAAGAGGGGGGGGGAGGCCTGGAGACCCAGTACTTC. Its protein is CATSQEGGGGLETQYF.

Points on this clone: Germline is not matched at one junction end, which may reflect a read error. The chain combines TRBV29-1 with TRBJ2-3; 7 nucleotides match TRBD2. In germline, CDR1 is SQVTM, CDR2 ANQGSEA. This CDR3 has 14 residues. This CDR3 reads CTTLWGGAGDTQYF. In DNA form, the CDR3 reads TGTACTACCCTGTGGGGAGGGGCGGGAGATACGCAGTATTTT.

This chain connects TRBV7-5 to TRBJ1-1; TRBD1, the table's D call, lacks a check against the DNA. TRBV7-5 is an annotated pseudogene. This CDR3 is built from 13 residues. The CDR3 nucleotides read TGTGCCAGAAGCTTTAAGACAGCCACTGAAGCTTTCTTT. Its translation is CARSFKTATEAFF.

CDR3 sequence: CASTPGGEETQYF. CDR3 bases: TGTGCCAGCACCCCCGGGGGGGAGGAGACCCAGTACTTC. The rearrangement uses TRBV7-9 and TRBJ2-5, with 8 bases lining up with TRBD2. The J segment lost 5 bases and the V segment lost 7 bases, leaving 6 bases of the junction unmatched. The CDR3 runs to 13 residues. Per germline, CDR1 SEHNR and CDR2 FQNEAQ (reference sequence). The full variable domain, completed using reference TRBV7-9 and TRBJ2-5, is DTGVSQNPRHKITKRGQNVTFRCDPISEHNRLYWYRQTLGQGPEFLTYFQNEAQLEKSRLLSDRFSAERPKGSFSTLEIQRTEQGDSAMYLCASTPGGEETQYFGPGTRLLVL.

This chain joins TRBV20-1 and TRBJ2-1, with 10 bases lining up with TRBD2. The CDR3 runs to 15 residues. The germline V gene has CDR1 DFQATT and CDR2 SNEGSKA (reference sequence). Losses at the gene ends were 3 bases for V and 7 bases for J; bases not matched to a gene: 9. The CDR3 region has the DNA TGCAGTGCTAGTCTAGCGGGGGAAGGGCATAATGAGCAGTTCTTC. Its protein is CSASLAGEGHNEQFF.

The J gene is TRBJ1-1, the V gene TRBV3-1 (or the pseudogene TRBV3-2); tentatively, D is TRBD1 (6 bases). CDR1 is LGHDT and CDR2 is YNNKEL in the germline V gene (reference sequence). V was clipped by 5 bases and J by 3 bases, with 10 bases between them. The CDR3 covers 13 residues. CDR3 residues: CASSSRGHTEAFF. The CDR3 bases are TGTGCCAGCAGCAGCAGGGGACACACTGAAGCTTTCTTT.

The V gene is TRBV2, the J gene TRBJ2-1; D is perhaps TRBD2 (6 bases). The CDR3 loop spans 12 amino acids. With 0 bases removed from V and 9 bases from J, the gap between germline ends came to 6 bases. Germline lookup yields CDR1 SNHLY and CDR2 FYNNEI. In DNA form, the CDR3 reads TGTGCCAGCAGTGAAGCGCGGGGTGAGCAGTTCTTC. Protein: CASSEARGEQFF.

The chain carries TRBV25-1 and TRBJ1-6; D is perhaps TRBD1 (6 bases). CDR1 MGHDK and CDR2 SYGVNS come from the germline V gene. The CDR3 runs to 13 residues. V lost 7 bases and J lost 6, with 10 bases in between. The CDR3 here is CASTGVSNSPLHF. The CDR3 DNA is TGTGCCAGCACAGGGGTTAGTAATTCACCCCTCCACTTT. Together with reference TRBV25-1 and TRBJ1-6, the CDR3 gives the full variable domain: EADIYQTPRYLVIGTGKKITLECSQTMGHDKMYWYQQDPGMELHLIHYSYGVNSTEKGDLSSESTVSRIRTEHFPLTLESARPSHTSQYLCASTGVSNSPLHFGNGTRLTVT.

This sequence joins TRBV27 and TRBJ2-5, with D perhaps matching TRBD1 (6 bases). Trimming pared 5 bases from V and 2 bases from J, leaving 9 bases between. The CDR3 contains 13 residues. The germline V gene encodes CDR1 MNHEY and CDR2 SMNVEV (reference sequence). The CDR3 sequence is CASSTGQQETQYF. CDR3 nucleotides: TGTGCCAGCAGTACAGGACAGCAAGAGACCCAGTACTTC.

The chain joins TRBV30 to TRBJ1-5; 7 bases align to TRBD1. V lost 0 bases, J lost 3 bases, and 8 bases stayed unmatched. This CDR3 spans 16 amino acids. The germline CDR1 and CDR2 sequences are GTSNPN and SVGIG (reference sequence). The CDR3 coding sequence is TGTGCCTGGAGTGTACACTGGACAGGCCCCAATCAGCCCCAGCATTTT. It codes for CAWSVHWTGPNQPQHF.

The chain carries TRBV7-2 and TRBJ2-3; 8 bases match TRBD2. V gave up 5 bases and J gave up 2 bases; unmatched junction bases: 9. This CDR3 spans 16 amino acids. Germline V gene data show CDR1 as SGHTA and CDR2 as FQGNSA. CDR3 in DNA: TGTGCCAGCAGCCCGAGACTAGCGCCGGCCACAGATACGCAGTATTTT. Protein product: CASSPRLAPATDTQYF.

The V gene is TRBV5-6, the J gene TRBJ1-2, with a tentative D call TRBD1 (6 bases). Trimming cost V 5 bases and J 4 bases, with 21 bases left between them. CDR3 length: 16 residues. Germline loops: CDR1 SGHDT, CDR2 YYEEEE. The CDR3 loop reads CASSRELGAWGYGYTF. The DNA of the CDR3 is TGTGCCAGCAGTAGGGAGTTGGGGGCCTGGGGCTATGGCTACACCTTC.

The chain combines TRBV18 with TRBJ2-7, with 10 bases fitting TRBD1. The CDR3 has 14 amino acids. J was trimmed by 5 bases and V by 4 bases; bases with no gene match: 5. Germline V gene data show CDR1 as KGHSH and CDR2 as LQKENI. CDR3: CASSRQGAQDEQYF. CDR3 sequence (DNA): TGTGCCAGCTCACGACAGGGGGCGCAGGACGAGCAGTACTTC.

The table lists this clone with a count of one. DNA of the CDR3: TGCGCCAGCACCTCAGGGGGGGAAGCTTTCTTT. Encoded protein: CASTSGGEAFF. The V gene is TRBV10-2, the J gene TRBJ1-1; the match to TRBD1 covers 7 bases. This CDR3 is built from 11 residues. Trimming removed 7 bases from V and 8 bases from J; junction bases left unmatched: 4. Germline V gives CDR1 WSHSY, CDR2 SAAADI.

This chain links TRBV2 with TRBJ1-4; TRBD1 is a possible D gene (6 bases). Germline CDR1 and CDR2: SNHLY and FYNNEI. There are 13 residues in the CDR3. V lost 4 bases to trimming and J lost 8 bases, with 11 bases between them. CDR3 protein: CASSVGAREKLFF. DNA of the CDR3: TGTGCCAGCAGTGTGGGGGCTCGGGAAAAACTGTTTTTT.

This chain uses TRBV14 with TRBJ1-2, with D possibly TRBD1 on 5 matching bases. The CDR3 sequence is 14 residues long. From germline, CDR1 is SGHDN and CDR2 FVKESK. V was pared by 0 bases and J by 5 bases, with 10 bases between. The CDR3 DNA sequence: TGTGCCAGCAGCCAAGATCAGTCAGGGTATGGCTACACCTTC. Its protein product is CASSQDQSGYGYTF.

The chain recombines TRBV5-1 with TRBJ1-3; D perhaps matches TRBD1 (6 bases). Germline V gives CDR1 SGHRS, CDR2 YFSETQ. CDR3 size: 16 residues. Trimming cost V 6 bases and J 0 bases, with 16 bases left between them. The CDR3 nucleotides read TGCGCCAGCAAAAGGGGACTACAGGGCTCTGGAAACACCATATATTTT. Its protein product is CASKRGLQGSGNTIYF.

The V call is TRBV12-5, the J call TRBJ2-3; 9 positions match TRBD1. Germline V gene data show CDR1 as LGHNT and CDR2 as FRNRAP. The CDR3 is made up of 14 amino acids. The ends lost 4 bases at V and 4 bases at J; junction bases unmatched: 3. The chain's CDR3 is CASGWGQGADTQYF. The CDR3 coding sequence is TGTGCTAGTGGTTGGGGACAGGGTGCAGATACGCAGTATTTT.

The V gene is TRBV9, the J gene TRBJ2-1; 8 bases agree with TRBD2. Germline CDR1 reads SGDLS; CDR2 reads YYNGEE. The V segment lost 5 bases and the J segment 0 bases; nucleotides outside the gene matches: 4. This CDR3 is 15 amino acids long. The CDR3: CASSISGDSYNEQFF. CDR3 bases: TGTGCCAGCAGTATTAGCGGGGACTCCTACAATGAGCAGTTCTTC.

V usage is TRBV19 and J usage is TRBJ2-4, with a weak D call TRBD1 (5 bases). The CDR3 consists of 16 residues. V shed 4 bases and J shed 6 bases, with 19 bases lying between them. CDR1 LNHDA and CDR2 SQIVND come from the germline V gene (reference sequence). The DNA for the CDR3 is TGTGCCAGTAGTACAACAGGTCTCCCAACAGTAAACATTCAGTACTTC. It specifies CASSTTGLPTVNIQYF.

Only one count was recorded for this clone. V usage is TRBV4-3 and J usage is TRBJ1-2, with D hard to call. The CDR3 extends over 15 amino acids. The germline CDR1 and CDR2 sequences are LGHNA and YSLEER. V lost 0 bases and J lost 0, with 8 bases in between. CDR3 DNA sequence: TGCGCCAGCAGCCAAGATATGGGAGCTAACTATGGCTACACCTTC. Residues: CASSQDMGANYGYTF.

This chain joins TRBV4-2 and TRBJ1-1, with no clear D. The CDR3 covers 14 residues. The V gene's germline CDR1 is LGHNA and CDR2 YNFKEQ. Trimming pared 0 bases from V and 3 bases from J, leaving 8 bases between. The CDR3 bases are TGTGCCAGCAGCCAAGATGAGGTGTACACTGAAGCTTTCTTT. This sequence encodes CASSQDEVYTEAFF.

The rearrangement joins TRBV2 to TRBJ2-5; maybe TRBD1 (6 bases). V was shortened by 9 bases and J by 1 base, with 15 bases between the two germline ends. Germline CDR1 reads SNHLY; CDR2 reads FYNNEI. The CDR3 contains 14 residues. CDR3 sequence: CARSSGQAQETQYF. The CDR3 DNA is TGTGCCAGGTCATCGGGACAAGCCCAAGAGACCCAGTACTTC.

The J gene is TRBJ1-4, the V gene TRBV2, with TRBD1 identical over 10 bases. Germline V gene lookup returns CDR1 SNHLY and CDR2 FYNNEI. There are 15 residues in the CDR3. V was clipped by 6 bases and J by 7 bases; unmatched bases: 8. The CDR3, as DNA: TGTGCCAGCAGAGCCCAGACAGGGGGCGGTGAAAAACTGTTTTTT. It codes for CASRAQTGGGEKLFF. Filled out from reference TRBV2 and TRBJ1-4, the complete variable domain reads EPEVTQTPSHQVTQMGQEVILRCVPISNHLYFYWYRQILGQKVEFLVSFYNNEISEKSEIFDDQFSVERPDGSNFTLKIRSTKLEDSAMYFCASRAQTGGGEKLFFGSGTQLSVL.